Listed below are T cell receptor beta chains from one sample, sequenced in a study of blood T cell repertoires in COVID-19. The repertoire was sequenced with immunoSEQ multiplex PCR; TCRdb's copy has only in-frame clones and lacks some. The data show approximately 220,000 clones, 75% to 90% seen once. Material: PBMCs or T cells enriched from blood (not recorded which). Receptors were obtained from a woman younger than 30 in a cohort exposed to, infected with or recovered from COVID-19 (not recorded which). CDR3s include the opening cysteine and the closing phenylalanine or tryptophan. Each record gives: V gene, clone size, D gene, J gene, CDR3 protein, CDR3 DNA. The D gene is left open where the match is weak. Only part of the rows carry a size: once, few, many, or a class if the clone is expanded.

V gene: TRBV6-5
clone size: .
D gene: TRBD2
J gene: TRBJ2-5
CDR3 protein: CASRKTSGLQETQYF
CDR3 DNA: TGTGCCAGCAGAAAGACTAGCGGGCTTCAAGAGACCCAGTACTTC

V gene: TRBV29-1
clone size: .
D gene: .
J gene: TRBJ1-1
CDR3 protein: CSVEGTMNTEAFF
CDR3 DNA: TGCAGCGTTGAAGGCACTATGAACACTGAAGCTTTCTTT

V gene: TRBV10-3
clone size: .
D gene: .
J gene: TRBJ2-3
CDR3 protein: CAISEFEGGTDTQYF
CDR3 DNA: TGTGCCATCAGTGAGTTCGAGGGGGGGACAGATACGCAGTATTTT

V gene: TRBV7-9
clone size: .
D gene: TRBD2
J gene: TRBJ2-7
CDR3 protein: CASSLKGLAGVPPIEQYF
CDR3 DNA: TGTGCCAGCAGCTTAAAGGGACTAGCGGGAGTCCCCCCTATCGAGCAGTACTTC

V gene: TRBV4-1
clone size: .
D gene: .
J gene: TRBJ1-1
CDR3 protein: CASSQVGGLNTEAFF
CDR3 DNA: TGCGCCAGCAGCCAAGTCGGGGGGCTGAACACTGAAGCTTTCTTT

V gene: TRBV3-1/TRBV3-2
clone size: .
D gene: .
J gene: TRBJ2-3
CDR3 protein: CASSHGGRDTDTQYF
CDR3 DNA: TGTGCCAGCAGCCACGGGGGTCGGGACACAGATACGCAGTATTTT

V gene: TRBV2
clone size: .
D gene: TRBD1
J gene: TRBJ1-5
CDR3 protein: CASSEWRGLALYSNQPQHF
CDR3 DNA: TGTGCCAGCAGTGAATGGAGGGGGCTCGCCCTATATAGCAATCAGCCCCAGCATTTT

V gene: TRBV5-6
clone size: .
D gene: .
J gene: TRBJ2-1
CDR3 protein: CASSPTRGLYNEQFF
CDR3 DNA: TGTGCCAGCAGCCCGACTAGGGGTCTCTACAATGAGCAGTTCTTC

V gene: TRBV6-5
clone size: .
D gene: .
J gene: TRBJ2-2
CDR3 protein: CASSYSGSYTGELFF
CDR3 DNA: TGTGCCAGCAGTTACTCTGGGAGTTACACCGGGGAGCTGTTTTTT

V gene: TRBV24-1
clone size: .
D gene: .
J gene: TRBJ1-2
CDR3 protein: CATSDLGQDYGYTF
CDR3 DNA: TGTGCCACCAGTGATTTGGGCCAGGACTATGGCTACACCTTC

V gene: TRBV29-1
clone size: .
D gene: .
J gene: TRBJ1-2
CDR3 protein: CSVEDDKNYGYTF
CDR3 DNA: TGCAGCGTTGAAGATGACAAGAACTATGGCTACACCTTC

V gene: TRBV25-1
clone size: .
D gene: TRBD1
J gene: TRBJ1-4
CDR3 protein: CASSGQGTNEKLFF
CDR3 DNA: TGTGCCAGCAGTGGACAGGGGACTAATGAAAAACTGTTTTTT

V gene: TRBV28
clone size: .
D gene: .
J gene: TRBJ1-6
CDR3 protein: CASSFRGNSPLHF
CDR3 DNA: TGTGCCAGCAGTTTCAGGGGCAATTCACCCCTCCACTTT

V gene: TRBV6-5
clone size: .
D gene: .
J gene: TRBJ1-5
CDR3 protein: CASSSPNQPQHF
CDR3 DNA: TGTGCCAGCAGTTCCCCTAATCAGCCCCAGCATTTT

V gene: TRBV19
clone size: .
D gene: TRBD2
J gene: TRBJ2-5
CDR3 protein: CASSLSLAGGWKTQYF
CDR3 DNA: TGTGCCAGTAGTCTATCTCTAGCGGGGGGTTGGAAGACCCAGTACTTC

V gene: TRBV5-1
clone size: .
D gene: TRBD2
J gene: TRBJ2-1
CDR3 protein: CASSVLAGEGNNEQFF
CDR3 DNA: TGCGCCAGCAGCGTACTAGCGGGGGAGGGAAACAATGAGCAGTTCTTC

V gene: TRBV7-2
clone size: .
D gene: TRBD2
J gene: TRBJ2-7
CDR3 protein: CASSLPASGVDEQYF
CDR3 DNA: TGTGCCAGCAGCTTACCGGCTAGCGGGGTCGACGAGCAGTACTTC

V gene: TRBV19
clone size: .
D gene: TRBD1
J gene: TRBJ1-6
CDR3 protein: CATSTGIDSPLHF
CDR3 DNA: TGTGCCACTTCGACAGGGATCGATTCACCCCTCCACTTT

V gene: TRBV2
clone size: few
D gene: TRBD1
J gene: TRBJ1-1
CDR3 protein: CASSEGGGQGDTEAFF
CDR3 DNA: TGTGCCAGCAGTGAAGGCGGTGGACAGGGCGACACTGAAGCTTTCTTT

V gene: TRBV20-1
clone size: .
D gene: TRBD2
J gene: TRBJ2-7
CDR3 protein: CSASRSRLAGREQYF
CDR3 DNA: TGCAGTGCTAGTCGATCTAGACTAGCGGGGCGCGAGCAGTACTTC

V gene: TRBV5-1
clone size: .
D gene: TRBD1
J gene: TRBJ1-4
CDR3 protein: CASSLLGTGGIGEKLFF
CDR3 DNA: TGCGCCAGCAGCTTGCTGGGGACAGGGGGTATTGGCGAAAAACTGTTTTTT

V gene: TRBV9
clone size: .
D gene: TRBD2
J gene: TRBJ2-3
CDR3 protein: CASSVGVAGGLDTQYF
CDR3 DNA: TGTGCCAGCAGCGTAGGGGTAGCGGGAGGATTAGATACGCAGTATTTT

V gene: TRBV4-1
clone size: .
D gene: TRBD2
J gene: TRBJ2-1
CDR3 protein: CASSAGFRGGLKNEQFF
CDR3 DNA: TGCGCCAGCAGCGCTGGGTTTCGGGGGGGCCTAAAAAATGAGCAGTTCTTC

V gene: TRBV5-1
clone size: .
D gene: .
J gene: TRBJ2-1
CDR3 protein: CASRLGSSVNNEQFF
CDR3 DNA: TGCGCCAGCAGATTGGGATCTAGCGTTAACAATGAGCAGTTCTTC

V gene: TRBV7-2
clone size: .
D gene: TRBD1
J gene: TRBJ2-7
CDR3 protein: CASSQTGTVSYEQYF
CDR3 DNA: TGTGCCAGCAGCCAGACCGGGACAGTCTCCTACGAGCAGTACTTC

V gene: TRBV5-1
clone size: .
D gene: .
J gene: TRBJ1-1
CDR3 protein: CASAPLSGETEAFF
CDR3 DNA: TGCGCCAGCGCCCCCCTCTCCGGGGAGACTGAAGCTTTCTTT

V gene: TRBV5-1
clone size: once
D gene: TRBD1
J gene: TRBJ2-7
CDR3 protein: CASSTGTGENYEQYF
CDR3 DNA: TGCGCCAGCAGCACCGGGACAGGGGAGAACTACGAGCAGTACTTC

V gene: TRBV2
clone size: .
D gene: TRBD1
J gene: TRBJ1-2
CDR3 protein: CASSREDRRSF
CDR3 DNA: TGTGCCAGCAGTCGAGAGGACAGGCGTAGCTTC

V gene: TRBV5-1
clone size: once
D gene: .
J gene: TRBJ1-1
CDR3 protein: CASSLGSSMNTEAFF
CDR3 DNA: TGCGCCAGCAGCTTGGGGAGCAGCATGAACACTGAAGCTTTCTTT

V gene: TRBV9
clone size: .
D gene: .
J gene: TRBJ1-1
CDR3 protein: CASSVSGGNTEAFF
CDR3 DNA: TGTGCCAGCAGCGTCTCCGGTGGGAACACTGAAGCTTTCTTT

V gene: TRBV11-2
clone size: .
D gene: TRBD2
J gene: TRBJ2-5
CDR3 protein: CASSSPLLAGGGETQYF
CDR3 DNA: TGTGCCAGCAGCTCACCTCTTCTAGCGGGCGGGGGAGAGACCCAGTACTTC

V gene: TRBV4-1
clone size: .
D gene: .
J gene: TRBJ2-1
CDR3 protein: CASSQDPGNEQFF
CDR3 DNA: TGCGCCAGCAGCCAAGATCCGGGTAATGAGCAGTTCTTC

V gene: TRBV13
clone size: .
D gene: TRBD1
J gene: TRBJ2-1
CDR3 protein: CASSLNTGAHEQFF
CDR3 DNA: TGTGCCAGCAGCTTAAATACAGGGGCCCATGAGCAGTTCTTC

V gene: TRBV2
clone size: .
D gene: TRBD1
J gene: TRBJ1-4
CDR3 protein: CASSRDRDATNEKLFF
CDR3 DNA: TGTGCCAGCAGTCGGGACAGGGACGCAACTAATGAAAAACTGTTTTTT

V gene: TRBV4-1
clone size: .
D gene: .
J gene: TRBJ1-2
CDR3 protein: CASSQDGGSRGLYGYTF
CDR3 DNA: TGCGCCAGCAGCCAAGATGGGGGAAGCAGGGGCCTCTATGGCTACACCTTC

V gene: TRBV30
clone size: .
D gene: TRBD1
J gene: TRBJ1-2
CDR3 protein: CAWHRDRVKNYGYTF
CDR3 DNA: TGTGCCTGGCACCGGGACAGGGTAAAAAACTATGGCTACACCTTC

V gene: TRBV25-1
clone size: .
D gene: .
J gene: TRBJ1-1
CDR3 protein: CASSEFGGGNTEAFF
CDR3 DNA: TGTGCCAGCAGTGAATTCGGGGGTGGGAACACTGAAGCTTTCTTT

V gene: TRBV27
clone size: once
D gene: TRBD2
J gene: TRBJ2-1
CDR3 protein: CASRIAGAYYNEQFF
CDR3 DNA: TGTGCCAGCAGGATAGCGGGAGCTTATTACAATGAGCAGTTCTTC

V gene: TRBV4-1
clone size: .
D gene: TRBD2
J gene: TRBJ2-5
CDR3 protein: CASSQDSPSGGPWTQYF
CDR3 DNA: TGCGCCAGCAGCCAAGATAGTCCTAGCGGGGGACCATGGACCCAGTACTTC

V gene: TRBV1
clone size: .
D gene: .
J gene: TRBJ1-1
CDR3 protein: CTSSQDIEPEAFF
CDR3 DNA: TGCACCAGCAGCCAAGATATAGAGCCTGAAGCTTTCTTT

V gene: TRBV11-3
clone size: .
D gene: .
J gene: TRBJ2-7
CDR3 protein: CASSARTDYEQYF
CDR3 DNA: TGTGCCAGCAGCGCCCGGACTGATTACGAGCAGTACTTC

V gene: TRBV2
clone size: .
D gene: TRBD1
J gene: TRBJ1-2
CDR3 protein: CASSARQGAGGYTF
CDR3 DNA: TGTGCCAGCAGTGCCCGACAGGGGGCGGGGGGCTACACCTTC

V gene: TRBV3-1/TRBV3-2
clone size: .
D gene: .
J gene: TRBJ2-5
CDR3 protein: CASSQDMGGVQETQYF
CDR3 DNA: TGTGCCAGCAGCCAAGATATGGGGGGAGTTCAAGAGACCCAGTACTTC

V gene: TRBV2
clone size: .
D gene: .
J gene: TRBJ1-1
CDR3 protein: CASSPGEGTEAFF
CDR3 DNA: TGTGCCAGCAGTCCAGGGGAAGGGACTGAAGCTTTCTTT